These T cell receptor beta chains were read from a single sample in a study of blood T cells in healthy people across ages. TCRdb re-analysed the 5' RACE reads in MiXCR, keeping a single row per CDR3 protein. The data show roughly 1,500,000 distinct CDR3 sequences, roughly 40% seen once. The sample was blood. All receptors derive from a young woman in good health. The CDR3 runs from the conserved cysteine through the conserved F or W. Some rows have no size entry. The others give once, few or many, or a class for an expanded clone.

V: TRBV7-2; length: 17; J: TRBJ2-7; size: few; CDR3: CASSLPSSFSPSYEQYF
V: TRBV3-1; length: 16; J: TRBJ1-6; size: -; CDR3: CASSQLGQSVNSPLHF
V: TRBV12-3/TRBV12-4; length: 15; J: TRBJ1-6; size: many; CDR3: CASSLSDRGNSPLHF
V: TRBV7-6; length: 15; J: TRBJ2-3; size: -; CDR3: CASSLVGGIGDTQYF
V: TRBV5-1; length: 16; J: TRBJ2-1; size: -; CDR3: CASSLGGLAGNDEQFF
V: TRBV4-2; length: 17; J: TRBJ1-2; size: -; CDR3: CASSQILAEGPFGGYTF
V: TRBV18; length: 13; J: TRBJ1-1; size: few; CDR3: CASSPTGLTEAFF
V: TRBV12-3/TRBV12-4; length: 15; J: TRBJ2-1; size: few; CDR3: CASSLGLAMNNEQFF
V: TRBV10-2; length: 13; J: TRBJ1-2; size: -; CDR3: CASRSDLEYGYTF
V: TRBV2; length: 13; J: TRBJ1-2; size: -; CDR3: CASKADSSSGYTF
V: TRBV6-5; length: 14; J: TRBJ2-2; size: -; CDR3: CASSYTDRAGELFF
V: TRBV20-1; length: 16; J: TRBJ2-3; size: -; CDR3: CSARDPRTASTDTQYF
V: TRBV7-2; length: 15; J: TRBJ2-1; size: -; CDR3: CASSLVGLAGHEQFF
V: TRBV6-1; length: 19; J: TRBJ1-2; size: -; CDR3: CASSEIKKGQAPFNYGYTF
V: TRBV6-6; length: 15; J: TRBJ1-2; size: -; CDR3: CASSLASGQSGGYTF
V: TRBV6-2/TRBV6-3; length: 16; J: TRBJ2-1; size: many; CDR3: CASRAPFAGATNEQFF
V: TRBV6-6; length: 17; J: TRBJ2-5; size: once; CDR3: CASSYSKKLAQQETQYF
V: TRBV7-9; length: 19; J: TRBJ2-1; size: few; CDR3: CASSLGSPGGGGTYNEQFF
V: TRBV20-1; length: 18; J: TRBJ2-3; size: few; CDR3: CSARDITALAGGPDTQYF
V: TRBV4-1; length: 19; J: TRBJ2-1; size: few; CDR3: CASEPTGLAGVLSPNEQFF
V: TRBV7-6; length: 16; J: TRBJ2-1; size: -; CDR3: CASSLSGAKPYNEQFF
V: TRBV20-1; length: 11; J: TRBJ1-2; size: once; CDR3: CSARENYGYTF
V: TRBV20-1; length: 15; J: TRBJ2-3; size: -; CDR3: CSASGRTGSRDTQYF
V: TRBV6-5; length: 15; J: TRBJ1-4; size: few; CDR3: CASSPTPGGFEKLFF
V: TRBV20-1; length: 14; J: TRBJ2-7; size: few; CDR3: CSAIDPRFAHEQYF
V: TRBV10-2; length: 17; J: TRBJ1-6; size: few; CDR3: CASSGQGIKNIHSPLHF
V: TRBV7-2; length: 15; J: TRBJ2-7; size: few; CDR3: CASSLVWRENSEQYF
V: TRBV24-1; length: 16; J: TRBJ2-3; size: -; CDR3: CATSDLGDRGTDTQYF
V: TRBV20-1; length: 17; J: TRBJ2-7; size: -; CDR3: CSADGGSGSIRSYEQYF
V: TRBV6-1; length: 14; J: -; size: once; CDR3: CASSGALGRSEQYF
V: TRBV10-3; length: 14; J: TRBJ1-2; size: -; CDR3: CAITYDGQGGGYTF
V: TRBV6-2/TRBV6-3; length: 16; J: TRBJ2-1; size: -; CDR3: CASSKSIADTYNEQFF
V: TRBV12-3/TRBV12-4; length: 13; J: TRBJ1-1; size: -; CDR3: CASSLRQGYEAFF
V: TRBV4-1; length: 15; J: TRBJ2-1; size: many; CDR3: CASSPSGGGDNEQFF
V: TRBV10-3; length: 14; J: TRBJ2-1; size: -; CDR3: CAISDPERLAGEFF
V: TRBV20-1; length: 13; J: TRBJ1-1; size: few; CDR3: CSARPGHTVGAFF
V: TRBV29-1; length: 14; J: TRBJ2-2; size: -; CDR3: CSVAGQTNTGELFF
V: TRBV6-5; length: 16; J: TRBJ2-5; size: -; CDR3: CASSYSVGELQETQYF
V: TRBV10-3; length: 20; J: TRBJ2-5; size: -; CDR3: CAISAPWGLAGGDRQETQYF
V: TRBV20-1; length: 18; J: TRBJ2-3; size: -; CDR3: CSARVAPGTLALQGTQYF
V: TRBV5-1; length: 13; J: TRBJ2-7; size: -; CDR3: CASSLSGSHEQYF
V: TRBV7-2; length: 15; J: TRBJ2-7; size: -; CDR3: CASSQSGTRTYEQYF
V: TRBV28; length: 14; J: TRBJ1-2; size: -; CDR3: CASSLWDSGYGYTF